This T cell receptor beta chain was sequenced during a study of blood T cells in healthy people across ages. Study context: About one barcoded beta molecule per two T cells was captured by template switching. Study-wide results and caveats: Diversity of TCR beta per million T cells declined in a roughly linear way with age. Whereas aged donors had fewer naive CD4+ cells, long-lived donors had more of them and higher diversity.

Germline assignment: CDR1 SGHRS and CDR2 YFSETQ. Unmatched junction bases numbered 14, after V lost 4 bases and J lost 11 bases. The CDR3 runs to 15 residues. Each sample yielded at least 6 micrograms of PBMC total RNA. A note on this clonotype: Its target is not known.

The authors ran a second PCR of 7 to 11 cycles using a sample-barcoded 5' primer and a J-beta primer mix. TCRdb processed the 5' RACE reads anew with MiXCR; each CDR3 protein has one entry. Of approximately 1.5 million distinct CDR3 sequences in the sample, about 35% were seen once. V usage is TRBV5-1 and J usage is TRBJ2-5, with TRBD1 matching over 10 bases. This receptor was taken from a woman in her 30s in good health. The sequencing sample was made of blood. The CDR3 is CASSTPGTGADEQYF. CDR3 nucleotides: TGCGCCAGCAGCACCCCCGGGACAGGGGCGGATGAGCAGTACTTC.